This T cell receptor beta chain was profiled in a study of blood T cell repertoires in COVID-19. This clone was found a few times. In the authors' methods: Estimated nucleated cell counts came from reference gene primer amplification. The table came from immunoSEQ multiplex PCR; TCRdb's copy has only in-frame clones and leaves some out. Clone size and the V and J calls come from that table; the DNA yielded D and trimming. This table has about 250,000 clones, approximately 85% appearing once. This CDR3 spans 13 amino acids. J lost 4 bases, V lost 6 bases, and 3 bases had no gene match. The V gene's germline CDR1 is MDHEN and CDR2 SYDVKM.

The V and J genes are TRBV28 and TRBJ1-5; 7 bases align to TRBD1. Specimen: peripheral blood. This TCR came from a man over 45 with active or convalescent COVID-19. This CDR3 reads CASRKQGNQPQHF. The DNA for the CDR3 is TGTGCCAGCAGAAAACAGGGGAATCAGCCCCAGCATTTT.